Listed here are 9 T cell receptor beta chains from one sample, sequenced in a study of T cell changes during pregnancy in multiple sclerosis. The method was immunoSEQ multiplex PCR; TCRdb's version includes in-frame clones alone and lacks a portion of them. The sample lists about 72,000 clones, roughly nine tenths seen once, with 0.6% to 0.8% in the top ten. Sample: peripheral blood, taken in the third trimester of pregnancy. These receptors all stem from a female donor in good health, enrolled as a control in a pregnancy study.

The V and J genes are TRBV27 and TRBJ1-1, with 9 bases lining up with TRBD1. This CDR3 has 19 residues. V dropped 5 bases and J dropped 5; count of bases not matched to a gene: 21. Germline V gene sequence: CDR1 MNHEY, CDR2 SMNVEV (reference sequence). DNA for the CDR3: TGTGCCAGCAGTCCCCATTCTGGACAGGGGAGGCGTCGGGGTACTGAAGCTTTCTTT. Encoded protein: CASSPHSGQGRRRGTEAFF.

The chain uses TRBV27 and TRBJ2-7, with 11 bases identical to TRBD2. CDR3 length equals 15 residues. Per germline, CDR1 MNHEY and CDR2 SMNVEV (reference sequence). The V gene end was trimmed by 5 bases and the J gene end by 3 bases; junction bases not matched to a gene: 6. The CDR3 spells CASSARGLAVYEQYF. CDR3 sequence (DNA): TGTGCCAGCAGTGCCAGGGGACTAGCGGTCTACGAGCAGTACTTC.

This clone was observed a single time. V and J are TRBV29-1 and TRBJ2-7; 7 nucleotides agree with TRBD1. Germline V lookup: CDR1 SQVTM, CDR2 ANQGSEA. This CDR3 region has 13 residues. V lost 7 bases and J lost 5; bases outside the gene matches: 11. CDR3 residues: CSARTGLRDEQYF. Here the CDR3 DNA reads TGCAGCGCTCGGACAGGCCTGAGGGACGAGCAGTACTTC.

The chain carries TRBV5-6 and TRBJ1-3, with 9 bases identical to TRBD1. Germline assignment: CDR1 SGHDT and CDR2 YYEEEE. The V and J ends lost 2 bases and 2 bases, in that order; junction bases with no gene match: 5. CDR3 length: 16 residues. The CDR3 loop is CASSFTGGGTGNTIYF. The CDR3 DNA is TGTGCCAGCAGCTTCACAGGGGGCGGTACTGGAAACACCATATATTTT.

The chain has TRBV6-1 and TRBJ2-7; TRBD1 matches 7 bases. The CDR3 has 15 residues. V lost 8 bases and J lost 2; bases outside the gene matches: 12. Germline loops: CDR1 MNHNS, CDR2 SASEGT. The CDR3 protein is CASVREGQIAYEQYF. CDR3 sequence (DNA): TGTGCCAGCGTGAGAGAGGGACAGATAGCCTACGAGCAGTACTTC.

The chain joins TRBV6-5 to TRBJ2-2, with TRBD1 identical over 8 bases. CDR3 length equals 15 residues. The trim removed 2 bases at V and 6 bases at J, leaving 5 bases unmatched. Germline V lookup: CDR1 MNHEY, CDR2 SVGAGI. The CDR3 DNA reads TGTGCCAGCAGTTACCAGACAGGGGCGCCCGGGGAGCTGTTTTTT. Its protein is CASSYQTGAPGELFF.

The CDR3 sequence is CASLGLGEASYEQYF. The CDR3 region has the DNA TGTGCCTCCCTGGGCTTGGGTGAAGCCTCCTACGAGCAGTACTTC. J is TRBJ2-7 and V is TRBV28; D ambiguous. The ends were cut back, 11 bases at V and 0 bases at J, with 20 bases in the middle. Germline-derived CDR1 and CDR2 are MDHEN and SYDVKM. The CDR3 contains 15 residues.

This chain uses TRBV9 with TRBJ1-1; D is perhaps TRBD1 (6 bases). This CDR3 has 14 amino acids. Trimming pared 7 bases from V and 6 bases from J, leaving 19 bases between. The V gene's germline CDR1 is SGDLS and CDR2 YYNGEE. This CDR3 is CASGPSTGSAEAFF. The CDR3 DNA reads as TGTGCCAGCGGGCCCTCCACAGGGTCGGCTGAAGCTTTCTTT.

J is TRBJ2-7 and V is TRBV7-2; perhaps TRBD2 as D (6 bases). The germline V gene encodes CDR1 SGHTA and CDR2 FQGNSA. This CDR3 is built from 14 residues. The ends were cut back, 1 base at V and 3 bases at J, with 10 bases in the middle. The CDR3 loop reads CASSLGGESYEQYF. CDR3 in DNA: TGTGCCAGCAGCTTAGGCGGGGAAAGCTACGAGCAGTACTTC.